This T cell receptor beta chain stems from a study of blood T cell repertoires in COVID-19. Study-level information: T cells, B-cell-depleted T cells, or PBMCs provided the cDNA or gDNA that served as material.

Germline V lookup: CDR1 KGHSH, CDR2 LQKENI. The CDR3 totals 21 residues. Trimming removed 3 bases from V and 4 bases from J; junction bases left unmatched: 20. Authors' methods: Amplification of reference gene primers was used by the study to estimate nucleated cell counts. Profiling relied on immunoSEQ multiplex PCR, and the TCRdb table lists in-frame clones only, not all of them. The DNA was the basis for D and trimming; V, J and clone size are from that table. The repertoire includes about 160,000 clones, about 86% of them detected once, and around 19% sits in the top ten. The TCR sequence derives from a woman of 80 years or more with acute or convalescent COVID-19. The genes are TRBV18 and TRBJ2-1; 11 bases are a match to TRBD2. Sequenced material: peripheral blood. The CDR3: CASSPRNRTGLAVTIYNEQFF. In DNA form, the CDR3 reads TGTGCCAGCTCACCCCGAAACCGAACGGGACTAGCGGTTACTATTTACAATGAGCAGTTCTTC.